This T cell receptor (beta chain) was identified during a study of cytomegalovirus exposure and HLA in healthy donors (dated by TCRdb to 2015 to 2018). Context from the whole study: An earlier analysis of fewer than 750 of the donors reported approximately 260 Gb of sequence data and 90 million to 120 million unique TCR beta sequences obtained from about 180 million T cells. An earlier analysis of nearly 600 of the donors applied high-throughput TCR beta sequencing to assess whether each TCR beta V gene segment acted as functional or pseudogenic. Of the approximately 400 genotyped donors, roughly 80% were placed in the genetic ancestry cluster associated with self-reported Caucasian donors. A later analysis re-analyzed previously published TCR beta repertoires from 650 to 800 donors and added high-resolution HLA genotyping to study TCR occurrence patterns. Genome-wide SNP genotypes for about 55% of the roughly 670 donors were used in a later genetic analysis, which treated that subset as a discovery cohort. An early release covering about 600 HLA-typed donors comprised roughly 300 gigabases of sequencing data and approximately 85 million unique TCR sequences. Roughly 5 DR-DQ haplotypes were handled as single units for association and clustering, since linkage in the cohort was strong. Alongside the repertoire data, information on donor age, sex, ethnicity and CMV serostatus was compiled. Every repertoire in the discovery cohort had been generated on one and the same sequencing platform. The later analysis used no new phenotypic data to find candidate immune exposures, relying instead on TCR beta sequences and their occurrence across donors. The aim of the study was to test whether cataloging public T cell receptors could identify signatures of past pathogen exposure. In addition to the first cohort of about 650 subjects, a separate validation cohort of approximately 130 different subjects was used. Typing coverage varied by locus: about 620-640 donors for A, B, C, DRB1 and DQB1; some 520 for DQA1; around 610 for DPA1; about 450 for DPB1. To predict cytomegalovirus infection status, the study brought together high-throughput TCR immunosequencing, statistical association of individual TCRs with disease status, and machine learning. The study used immunosequencing to profile the T cell repertoires of several hundred subjects and linked those repertoires to cytomegalovirus serostatus. On average, about 240,000 unique TCR beta nucleotide sequences were sequenced per donor among about 400 genotyped donors of the cohort, with roughly 20% of those sequences being non-productive. Class I and class II HLA loci were covered by the typing at four-digit resolution.

The germline V gene encodes CDR1 MNHNY and CDR2 SVGAGI (reference sequence). For this chain, trimming is 2 bases at the V end and 6 bases at the J end, and the number of junction bases without a gene match is 8. There are 15 amino acids in the CDR3, from cysteine to phenylalanine inclusive. The DNA shown is the 45-base CDR3, in frame from base 1. General conclusions and limits of the study: Three of the identified cytomegalovirus-associated TCR beta chains were confirmed in vitro to be specific for cytomegalovirus antigens. Compared with equally common non-associated chains, HLA-associated TCR beta chains in a later analysis were more clonally expanded and had lower generation probabilities. Immune exposure information for the cohort was limited to CMV serostatus. Most CMV-associated TCR beta chains appeared to be HLA-restricted in a later analysis, and the HLA associations seemed to be driven largely by CMV exposure. Several of the top co-occurrence clusters appeared to be linked to parvovirus B19, influenza, CMV and Epstein-Barr virus, according to a later analysis. Roughly uniform sequencing depth across donors was assumed in presence/absence analyses, although this assumption may not hold. The earlier analysis of 587 of the donors excluded roughly 17 rarely observed V segments, including chromosome 9 orphons, because counts were too low. HLA typing was unavailable for some donors at each locus, so association tests used only the typed subset. Some IMGT-functional V segments, including TRBV6-2 and TRBV6-3, could not be distinguished by the 87-base-pair reads and were therefore excluded. Most TCR sequences were seen in very few donors, while some public TCRs were found in many individuals. A later genetic analysis associated a missense DCLRE1C variant with V-gene and J-gene trimming of TCR beta chains, and an independent cohort replicated the association. According to the authors, the approach could potentially be generalized to other disease states and immunological phenotypes. Strong co-occurrence of HLA alleles, especially DR and DQ, made assigning TCR associations to individual alleles difficult. A further reported finding was that TCR beta sequences accurately predicted the HLA-A and HLA-B alleles for most subjects in the first cohort. Correlated functional status among segregating V segments might be attributable to linkage disequilibrium, but an unknown experimental factor could not be ruled out. This cohort had only TCR beta chains sequenced, and the lack of alpha or paired-chain data limited which features could be detected. In a later genetic analysis, fewer N-insertions in productive TCRs were reported among donors in an Asian-associated ancestry cluster than the approximately 670-donor mean. A cluster of highly shared sequence variants was judged likely to be a technical artifact of the sequencing pipeline. Cytomegalovirus status was reported to be diagnosed by the classifier with high specificity and sensitivity in both the original and validation cohorts. In an earlier analysis of some 540 of the donors, most TCR beta V segments appeared in productive rearrangements about 87% or about 30% of the time, broadly matching IMGT annotations. Specific HLA alleles were associated with more than 15,000 TCR beta sequences at a false discovery rate of 0.05 in a later analysis. In the study, about 150 TCR beta chains were listed as associated with cytomegalovirus. In a later analysis, the rate of TCR association differed among HLA loci, with DRB1 alleles having the most associated TCRs and HLA-C alleles having the fewest.

Turning to this clone: No cognate antigen has been identified for it. No base-level quality is on record; no much larger clone is a single base apart.

In total, 630 or so healthy bone marrow donors made up the cohort. At the time of sampling, all cohort members were nominally healthy, though unrecorded immune exposures were likely present. The donor tested CMV seronegative, placing the donor among the 350 or so seronegative members of the cohort. A peripheral blood sample was collected from each donor, and TCR beta sequencing was performed on peripheral blood mononuclear cells. The Qiagen DNeasy Blood Extraction Kit was used to extract genomic DNA from the blood cell samples. Libraries were made using the immunoSEQ multiplex PCR assay. A mixture of 60 forward primers for TCR Vbeta segments and 13 reverse primers for TCR Jbeta segments was used in the multiplex PCR. Amplification of the CDR3 region of rearranged TCR beta genes was performed with a multiplex PCR assay on genomic DNA. Amplified TCR beta libraries were sequenced as 87-base-pair reads on the Illumina HiSeq System. Per the original workflow: A later analysis tallied around 80 million unique TCR beta chains across the 666 repertoires, and 10 million to 11 million of those chains were shared by two or more donors. A nearest-neighbor algorithm error-corrected the raw reads and collapsed the reads into unique sequences, merging closely related sequences to remove PCR and sequencing errors. Alignment of CDR3 sequences to IMGT reference sequences was used to assign V, D and J gene segments. For a sequence to be retained, a match of at least six nucleotides to both a V gene segment and a J gene segment was required. Rearrangements were classified as productive when the CDR3 lacked stop codons and remained in frame with V and J, and all other rearrangements were classified as non-productive. Following IMGT convention, CDR3 was defined as the stretch from the second conserved V-encoded cysteine up to the conserved J-encoded phenylalanine. Sequences without an unambiguous match to a single V gene segment were excluded from the earlier analysis of a few hundred of the donors. An earlier analysis of a few hundred of the donors called V segments functional above 56.7% productive rearrangements and segregating when the between-donor standard deviation exceeded 5%. A statistical classification framework was developed to diagnose cytomegalovirus status using the catalog of TCR beta chain sequences. A later analysis assigned V and J genes by comparing TCR nucleotide sequences with IMGT/GENE-DB human TR gene sequences. A later analysis assigned CDR3 sequences and most-parsimonious VDJ recombination scenarios with the TCRdist pipeline. A later analysis defined each TCR beta chain by its CDR3 amino acid sequence plus V-gene family, and excluded reads lacking a unique V-gene family. To address suspected cross-contamination and a sequencing artifact, a later analysis removed over 500 highly shared, low-generation-probability nucleotide sequences. In a later analysis, a clonal expansion index for each public chain was calculated from normalized within-repertoire ranks of inferred template counts. In a later analysis, generation probabilities were computed using a VDJ recombination model fitted to out-of-frame rearrangements, and the results were checked against IGoR. A later analysis scored TCR-TCR, TCR-HLA and TCR-CMV co-occurrence with hypergeometric tests, applying a repertoire-size bias correction to TCR pairs. False discovery rates were estimated in a later analysis by permuting HLA or CMV assignments 20 times. In a later analysis, co-occurring TCRs were grouped using DBSCAN, and TCRdist sequence similarity was added for clustering within HLA-allele-positive subsets. Co-occurrence clustering excluded repertoires with fewer than 30,000 or more than 120,000 public chains, plus five with anomalous nucleotide sharing. TCRdb mirrors the immuneACCESS table, restricted to in-frame sequences. Some clones are absent from its copies; in checked studies, under half trace to an unresolved V gene, and the reason for the others is unknown. V and J calls and clone size are those listed in that table; D and trimming were worked out from the DNA. In this sample the table shows around 210,000 clones, roughly 81% of which occur a single time. About 0.25% of the sample is held by the ten biggest clonotypes.

Recombination linked TRBV6-6 to TRBJ2-7; the central 9 bases match TRBD2. The sequenced material came from PBMCs. This TCR was recovered from a girl aged 2 to 9 in good health and CMV-seronegative. CDR3 sequence: CASSYDGGGAPEQYF. Here is the DNA: TGTGCCAGCAGTTACGACGGCGGGGGGGCACCCGAGCAGTACTTC.